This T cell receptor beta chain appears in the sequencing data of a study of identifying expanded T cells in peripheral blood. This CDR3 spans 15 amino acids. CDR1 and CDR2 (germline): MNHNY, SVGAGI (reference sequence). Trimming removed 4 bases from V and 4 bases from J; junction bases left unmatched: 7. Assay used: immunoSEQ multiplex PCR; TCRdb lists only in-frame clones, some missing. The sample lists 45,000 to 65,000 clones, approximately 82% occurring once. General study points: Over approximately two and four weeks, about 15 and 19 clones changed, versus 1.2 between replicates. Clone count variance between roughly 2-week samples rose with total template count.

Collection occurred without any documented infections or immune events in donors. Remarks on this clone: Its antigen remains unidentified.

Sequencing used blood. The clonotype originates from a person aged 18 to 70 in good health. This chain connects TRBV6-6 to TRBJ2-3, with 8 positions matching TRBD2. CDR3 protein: CASSWGGGYPDTQYF. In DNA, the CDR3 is TGTGCCAGCAGTTGGGGCGGGGGGTACCCAGATACGCAGTATTTT.